The 21 T cell receptor beta chains below come from one sample, sequenced in a study of blood T cell repertoires in COVID-19. Profiling relied on immunoSEQ multiplex PCR, and the TCRdb table lists in-frame clones only, not all of them. The repertoire consists of 250,000 to 300,000 clones, with under 90% occurring once and the leading ten covering approximately 4%. The material sequenced was peripheral blood. The receptor set was obtained from a man between 60 and 75 years old with acute or convalescent COVID-19.

The V and J genes are TRBV15 and TRBJ1-4; TRBD1 agrees at 9 bases. V lost 8 bases to trimming and J lost 0 bases; unmatched junction nucleotides: 13. Germline V lookup: CDR1 LNHNV, CDR2 YYDKDF (reference sequence). The CDR3 spans 18 residues. The CDR3 DNA is TGTGCCACCGGGACGCGGGACAGGGTATCATCAACTAATGAAAAACTGTTTTTT. It specifies CATGTRDRVSSTNEKLFF.

This clone was detected only once. The chain joins TRBV7-8 to TRBJ1-2; D unresolved. Trimming pared 3 bases from V and 4 bases from J, leaving 9 bases between. The CDR3 is 13 residues long. Per germline, CDR1 SGHVS and CDR2 FQNEAQ. The CDR3 protein is CASSFSYSYGYTF. DNA of the CDR3: TGTGCCAGCAGCTTTTCCTACAGCTATGGCTACACCTTC.

This sequence joins TRBV2 and TRBJ1-2, with D possibly being TRBD1 (6 bases). Germline lookup yields CDR1 SNHLY and CDR2 FYNNEI. The CDR3 sequence is 14 residues long. Trimming pared 6 bases from V and 2 bases from J, leaving 13 bases between. The CDR3 DNA is TGTGCCAGCAGGGTTACAGGGCCCAACTATGGCTACACCTTC. It codes for CASRVTGPNYGYTF.

This chain connects TRBV5-4 to TRBJ2-2, with 13 bases that match TRBD2. This CDR3 has 15 residues. J gave up 6 bases and V 4 bases, and 3 bases lay outside the gene matches. Germline V gives CDR1 SGHNT, CDR2 YYREEE (reference sequence). The CDR3 sequence is CASSALAGGPGELFF. The CDR3 coding sequence is TGTGCCAGCAGCGCACTAGCGGGGGGGCCCGGGGAGCTGTTTTTT.

The rearrangement links TRBV12-3 or TRBV12-4 to TRBJ1-1, with 7 bases fitting TRBD1. With 6 bases clipped from V and 0 bases from J, the junction kept 1 base outside the gene matches. CDR3 length: 13 amino acids. CDR3 in DNA: TGTGCCAGCAGGGGACAGTTGAACACTGAAGCTTTCTTT. It yields the protein CASRGQLNTEAFF.

The sample holds one count of this clone. The chain joins TRBV6-2 or TRBV6-3 to TRBJ1-4, with TRBD1 matching over 9 bases. V was pared by 5 bases and J by 7 bases, with 11 bases of the junction left unmatched. The CDR3 has 16 residues. Germline lookup yields CDR1 MNHEY and CDR2 SVGEGT. CDR3: CASSRNFGTGREKLFF. DNA of the CDR3: TGTGCCAGCAGTCGAAATTTCGGGACAGGGCGTGAAAAACTGTTTTTT.

The rearrangement joins TRBV20-1 to TRBJ2-1; TRBD2 aligns across 13 bases. V shed 3 bases, J shed 2 bases, and the junction held 7 bases outside the gene matches. CDR1 DFQATT and CDR2 SNEGSKA come from the germline V gene (reference sequence). The CDR3 is 17 amino acids. The CDR3 sequence is CSASGLAGVQAYNEQFF. CDR3 nucleotide sequence: TGCAGTGCTAGTGGACTAGCGGGAGTCCAGGCCTACAATGAGCAGTTCTTC.

This clone was seen a few times. V and J are TRBV3-1 (or the pseudogene TRBV3-2) and TRBJ2-3; 15 nucleotides align to TRBD2. The J segment lost 3 bases and the V segment lost 4 bases, leaving 26 bases of the junction unmatched. CDR1 and CDR2 from the germline V gene are LGHDT and YNNKEL (reference sequence). There are 24 residues in the CDR3. The CDR3 region is CASSRTWAQGRGTSGRKETDTQYF. The CDR3 region has the DNA TGTGCCAGCAGCCGCACCTGGGCACAGGGGCGGGGGACTAGCGGGAGGAAGGAGACAGATACGCAGTATTTT.

This sequence joins TRBV6-5 and TRBJ1-2; D is possibly TRBD1 (6 bases). The CDR3 length is 14 residues. Germline V gene sequence: CDR1 MNHEY, CDR2 SVGAGI. Trimming left V 7 bases short and J 8 bases short, with 20 bases between. Here the CDR3 reads CASTLGHGFWGYTF. The CDR3 region has the DNA TGTGCCAGCACCCTGGGACACGGATTTTGGGGCTACACCTTC.

The chain joins TRBV11-2 to TRBJ2-1, with 9 bases that match TRBD2. The V gene end was trimmed by 2 bases and the J gene end by 1 base; junction bases not matched to a gene: 6. The CDR3 length is 17 residues. Germline lookup yields CDR1 SGHAT and CDR2 FQNNGV. The CDR3: CASSLLAGLRSYNEQFF. The CDR3, as DNA: TGTGCCAGCAGCTTACTAGCGGGATTACGTTCCTACAATGAGCAGTTCTTC.

This sequence joins TRBV7-6 and TRBJ2-1, with 10 bases that match TRBD2. This CDR3 is 15 amino acids long. The J segment lost 10 bases and the V segment lost 5 bases, leaving 11 bases of the junction unmatched. Per germline, CDR1 SGHVS and CDR2 FNYEAQ. In DNA, the CDR3 is TGTGCCAGCAGCCCCCAGGCTAGCGGGAGCGCCGAGCAGTTCTTC. It yields the protein CASSPQASGSAEQFF.

The chain employs TRBV15 and TRBJ2-2, with D tentatively TRBD2 (5 bases). CDR1 LNHNV and CDR2 YYDKDF come from the germline V gene (reference sequence). The CDR3 is 15 amino acids. The ends were cut back, 9 bases at V and 1 base at J, with 15 bases in the middle. This chain's CDR3 is CATTLGGVNTGELFF. The DNA for the CDR3 is TGTGCCACGACTCTAGGAGGAGTGAACACCGGGGAGCTGTTTTTT.

This rearrangement joins TRBV7-9 to TRBJ2-5, with 11 bases lining up with TRBD1. Germline V CDR1 and CDR2: SEHNR, FQNEAQ (reference sequence). CDR3 length: 15 residues. V was clipped by 5 bases and J by 1 base; unmatched bases: 3. The CDR3 region has the DNA TGTGCCAGCAGCAAGGGACAGGGGGTCCAAGAGACCCAGTACTTC. This sequence encodes CASSKGQGVQETQYF.

CDR3 region: CASALGTAGGLSNEQFF. In DNA form, the CDR3 reads TGTGCCAGCGCCTTGGGGACAGCGGGAGGTTTGAGCAATGAGCAGTTCTTC. The chain uses TRBV5-4 and TRBJ2-1; 9 bases match TRBD2. Trimming removed 7 bases from V and 6 bases from J; junction bases left unmatched: 17. The CDR3 covers 17 residues. Germline V gives CDR1 SGHNT, CDR2 YYREEE (reference sequence).

This clone was observed a single time. The genes are TRBV6-6 and TRBJ1-5; D possibly corresponds to TRBD1 (6 bases). Deletions cut 6 bases from V and 6 bases from J, with 18 bases between. Looked up from germline, CDR1 is MNHNY and CDR2 is SVGAGI (reference sequence). The CDR3 runs to 15 residues. CDR3 protein: CASRPQGAWGQPQHF. In nucleotides, the CDR3 is TGTGCCAGCAGACCACAGGGAGCCTGGGGTCAGCCCCAGCATTTT.

V usage is TRBV5-1 and J usage is TRBJ2-2; 9 nucleotides align to TRBD2. Per the germline V gene, CDR1 is SGHRS and CDR2 is YFSETQ. V lost 2 bases and J lost 4; bases outside the gene matches: 3. The CDR3 runs to 15 residues. As DNA, the CDR3 is TGCGCCAGCAGCTTAGCGGGGGGACTCACCGGGGAGCTGTTTTTT. Encoded protein: CASSLAGGLTGELFF.

This sequence joins TRBV7-8 and TRBJ2-7; 9 bases map to TRBD2. There are 16 residues in the CDR3. V shed 2 bases, J shed 5 bases, and the junction held 10 bases outside the gene matches. From germline, CDR1 is SGHVS and CDR2 FQNEAQ. The CDR3 spells CASSLRNIAGADEQYF. The CDR3 bases are TGTGCCAGCAGCTTACGGAACATAGCGGGAGCTGACGAGCAGTACTTC.

This chain links TRBV4-1 with TRBJ1-2, with D tentatively TRBD1 (5 bases). The germline gives CDR1 MGHRA, CDR2 YSYEKL. V gave up 0 bases and J gave up 6 bases, with 17 bases separating them. This CDR3 has 16 residues. The chain's CDR3 is CASSQDPSRVGDGYTF. The CDR3 DNA reads TGCGCCAGCAGCCAAGATCCGAGCAGGGTTGGCGATGGCTACACCTTC.

The count of this clone is one. This chain links TRBV28 with TRBJ1-2; the match to TRBD1 covers 9 bases. Looked up from germline, CDR1 is MDHEN and CDR2 is SYDVKM. This CDR3 has 12 residues. V lost 6 bases to trimming and J lost 9 bases; unmatched junction nucleotides: 5. The CDR3 DNA reads as TGTGCCAGCAGAGGGGACAGGGAAAGCTACACCTTC. This translates into CASRGDRESYTF.

The chain is built from TRBV3-1 (or the pseudogene TRBV3-2) and TRBJ1-4, with 7 bases that match TRBD1. The V segment lost 1 base and the J segment 5 bases; nucleotides outside the gene matches: 4. Germline V gene lookup returns CDR1 LGHDT and CDR2 YNNKEL (reference sequence). This CDR3 is 15 amino acids long. The CDR3 is CASSQAGQLNEKLFF. In DNA form, the CDR3 reads TGTGCCAGCAGCCAAGCGGGACAGTTAAATGAAAAACTGTTTTTT.

The chain combines TRBV5-1 with TRBJ2-7, with D possibly TRBD1 on 6 matching bases. Trimming removed 2 bases at V and 2 bases at J, with 17 bases between. The germline V gene has CDR1 SGHRS and CDR2 YFSETQ. This CDR3 region has 16 residues. The CDR3 sequence: CASSFGDTHSTYEQYF. In DNA, the CDR3 is TGCGCCAGCAGCTTCGGGGACACACACTCCACCTACGAGCAGTACTTC.